This T cell receptor beta chain is from a study of T cell repertoires in cytomegalovirus infection. Using its own MiXCR run on the reads, TCRdb lists one record per CDR3 protein. The repertoire consists of about 740,000 distinct CDR3 sequences, with about a third occurring once and the leading ten covering roughly 2.9%. This clonotype was seen a few times. The receptor comes from a human donor in good health (CMV status not recorded). Some clones in this sample may be carry-over from other donors' samples. The specimen sequenced was PBMCs.

The CDR3 DNA reads as TGCGCCAGCAGACAGGAGTTCGGCGAAGCTTTCTTT. This gives the protein CASRQEFGEAFF. The rearrangement joins TRBV5-1 to TRBJ1-1; D might be TRBD1 (5 bases). Trimming removed 5 bases at V and 8 bases at J, with 13 bases between. CDR1 is SGHRS, CDR2 YFSETQ, per germline. The CDR3 is 12 residues long.